The 16 T cell receptor beta chains given below trace back to one sample, sequenced in a study of blood T cell repertoires in COVID-19. Clones were read by immunoSEQ multiplex PCR, and TCRdb kept only the in-frame ones, dropping some. The repertoire holds approximately 290,000 clones, with about nine tenths as singletons. Material: peripheral blood. These TCRs come from a man aged 18 to 29 with active or convalescent COVID-19.

The CDR3 DNA reads as TGTGCCAGCAGCTCCAATACAGGGTCCTCTGGAAACACCATATATTTT. This translates into CASSSNTGSSGNTIYF. V gene TRBV28 combines with J gene TRBJ1-3; tentatively, D is TRBD1 (6 bases). Trimming took off 6 bases at V and 0 bases at J, with 15 bases between the two ends. CDR3 length: 16 amino acids. Germline V gene data show CDR1 as MDHEN and CDR2 as SYDVKM.

This rearrangement joins TRBV19 to TRBJ1-1, with D possibly TRBD1 on 5 matching bases. The germline V gene has CDR1 LNHDA and CDR2 SQIVND (reference sequence). The length of the CDR3 is 16 residues. With 6 bases removed from V and 1 base from J, the gap between germline ends came to 18 bases. This CDR3 is CASREHLGVRNTEAFF. The CDR3 DNA follows: TGTGCCAGTAGAGAACATTTAGGGGTCAGGAACACTGAAGCTTTCTTT.

The chain combines TRBV2 with TRBJ2-3; TRBD1 aligns across 8 bases. The CDR3 extends over 13 amino acids. The V segment lost 11 bases and the J segment 3 bases; nucleotides outside the gene matches: 7. Germline values: CDR1 SNHLY, CDR2 FYNNEI. The CDR3 loop reads CAAPGGRTDTQYF. CDR3 DNA: TGTGCCGCCCCAGGGGGCAGAACAGATACGCAGTATTTT.

CDR3 sequence (DNA): TGTGCCAGCAGTGCCTTCGGACAGGGGCCCACTTCTAACTATGGCTACACCTTC. This encodes CASSAFGQGPTSNYGYTF. The chain uses TRBV2 and TRBJ1-2, with TRBD1 matching 9 bases. Germline values: CDR1 SNHLY, CDR2 FYNNEI. V was pared by 4 bases and J by 0 bases, with 12 bases of the junction left unmatched. This CDR3 has 18 residues.

The J gene is TRBJ1-4, the V gene TRBV7-9; D might be TRBD1 (6 bases). CDR3 length: 14 residues. The V gene's germline CDR1 is SEHNR and CDR2 FQNEAQ (reference sequence). Trimming stripped 6 bases from V and 7 bases from J, with 15 bases between. In nucleotides, the CDR3 is TGTGCCAGCAGAAACAGGGTTGTGGGTGAAAAACTGTTTTTT. Its translation: CASRNRVVGEKLFF. The full variable domain, in which reference TRBV7-9 and TRBJ1-4 provide the parts outside the CDR3, is DTGVSQNPRHKITKRGQNVTFRCDPISEHNRLYWYRQTLGQGPEFLTYFQNEAQLEKSRLLSDRFSAERPKGSFSTLEIQRTEQGDSAMYLCASRNRVVGEKLFFGSGTQLSVL.

This rearrangement joins TRBV6-2 or TRBV6-3 to TRBJ2-1; 8 bases agree with TRBD1. Per the germline V gene, CDR1 is MNHEY and CDR2 is SVGEGT. CDR3 length: 15 residues. V gave up 3 bases and J gave up 3 bases; unmatched junction bases: 4. The CDR3 DNA is TGTGCCAGCAGTTATGGGGACAGGAACTACAATGAGCAGTTCTTC. It yields the protein CASSYGDRNYNEQFF.

J is TRBJ2-2 and V is TRBV2; 10 positions match TRBD1. Germline V gene sequence: CDR1 SNHLY, CDR2 FYNNEI. CDR3 length: 13 amino acids. With V trimmed by 9 bases and J by 6 bases, 4 bases remained unmatched. CDR3 loop: CASGQGEAGELFF. The CDR3 nucleotides read TGTGCCAGTGGACAGGGGGAGGCCGGGGAGCTGTTTTTT.

The chain links TRBV5-1 to TRBJ2-6; D unresolved. Germline V gene data show CDR1 as SGHRS and CDR2 as YFSETQ. Between the trimmed V and J ends, which lost 4 bases and 0 bases, there was a span of 11 bases. The CDR3 length is 16 residues. The CDR3 nucleotides read TGCGCCAGCAGCCTCCCCCTGAGCTCTGGGGCCAACGTCCTGACTTTC. Amino acids: CASSLPLSSGANVLTF. The entire variable domain, with the rest obtained from reference TRBV5-1 and TRBJ2-6, is as follows: KAGVTQTPRYLIKTRGQQVTLSCSPISGHRSVSWYQQTPGQGLQFLFEYFSETQRNKGNFPGRFSGRQFSNSRSEMNVSTLELGDSALYLCASSLPLSSGANVLTFGAGSRLTVL.

V and J are TRBV6-6 and TRBJ1-5, with 9 bases that match TRBD1. CDR1 MNHNY and CDR2 SVGAGI come from the germline V gene (reference sequence). CDR3 size: 17 residues. V shed 5 bases, J shed 0 bases, and the junction held 8 bases outside the gene matches. For the CDR3, the DNA is TGTGCCAGCAGTCTCACAGGGGGCCCCTATAGCAATCAGCCCCAGCATTTT. Translated: CASSLTGGPYSNQPQHF.

The V and J genes are TRBV7-7 and TRBJ1-3, with unresolved D. The CDR3 has 18 amino acids. V lost 2 bases and J lost 1, with 18 bases in between. Germline V gives CDR1 SSHAT, CDR2 FNYEAQ (reference sequence). The CDR3 spells CASSLKGGRVYSGNTIYF. CDR3 nucleotides: TGTGCCAGCAGCTTAAAAGGAGGGCGCGTTTATTCTGGAAACACCATATATTTT.

This clone was recorded a few times. The V gene is TRBV29-1, the J gene TRBJ1-2; 11 positions match TRBD1. The germline CDR1 and CDR2 sequences are SQVTM and ANQGSEA. J lost 2 bases, V lost 5 bases, and 7 bases had no gene match. The length of the CDR3 is 15 residues. The CDR3: CSVRDRGGLNYGYTF. The CDR3 nucleotides read TGCAGCGTTCGGGACAGGGGGGGTTTGAACTATGGCTACACCTTC.

The chain carries TRBV2 and TRBJ2-7; D is perhaps TRBD2 (5 bases). Trimming took off 7 bases at V and 3 bases at J, with 13 bases between the two ends. The CDR3 loop spans 13 amino acids. CDR1 is SNHLY, CDR2 FYNNEI, per germline. For the CDR3, the DNA is TGTGCCAGCACTAGCTTGGATGGCTACGAGCAGTACTTC. This encodes CASTSLDGYEQYF.

Concerning this clone itself: Sequence at one end of the junction differs from germline and may be a read error. The chain links TRBV20-1 to TRBJ2-3; D uncertain. Germline CDR1 is DFQATT and CDR2 is SNEGSKA (reference sequence). The CDR3 contains 14 residues. The CDR3 nucleotides read TGCAGTTCTAGTCAACTCGAATCTACAGATACGCAGTATTTT. As protein: CSSSQLESTDTQYF.

This clone was detected a few times. The J gene is TRBJ1-3, the V gene TRBV25-1; the D is unclear. The CDR3 is made up of 15 amino acids. Trimming removed 3 bases at V and 0 bases at J, with 9 bases between. CDR1 and CDR2 (germline): MGHDK, SYGVNS. CDR3 nucleotides: TGTGCCAGCAGTGACGGGATCTACTCTGGAAACACCATATATTTT. It codes for CASSDGIYSGNTIYF.

The chain has TRBV5-8 and TRBJ1-5, with D unclear. The CDR3 is 16 residues long. Germline V gene data show CDR1 as SGHTS and CDR2 as YDEGEE. Deletions cut 4 bases from V and 2 bases from J, with 16 bases between. The CDR3 is CASSQRGFIGNQPQHF. CDR3 nucleotides: TGTGCCAGCAGCCAACGTGGTTTCATAGGCAATCAGCCCCAGCATTTT.

The rearrangement links TRBV6-6 to TRBJ1-1; 9 nucleotides match TRBD1. Trimming at V came to 5 bases and at J to 4 bases, leaving 8 bases not matched to a gene. The germline gives CDR1 MNHNY, CDR2 SVGAGI (reference sequence). CDR3 length: 15 amino acids. The CDR3 sequence: CASSSTGGEGTEAFF. The CDR3 DNA follows: TGTGCCAGCAGTAGCACAGGGGGCGAAGGCACTGAAGCTTTCTTT.